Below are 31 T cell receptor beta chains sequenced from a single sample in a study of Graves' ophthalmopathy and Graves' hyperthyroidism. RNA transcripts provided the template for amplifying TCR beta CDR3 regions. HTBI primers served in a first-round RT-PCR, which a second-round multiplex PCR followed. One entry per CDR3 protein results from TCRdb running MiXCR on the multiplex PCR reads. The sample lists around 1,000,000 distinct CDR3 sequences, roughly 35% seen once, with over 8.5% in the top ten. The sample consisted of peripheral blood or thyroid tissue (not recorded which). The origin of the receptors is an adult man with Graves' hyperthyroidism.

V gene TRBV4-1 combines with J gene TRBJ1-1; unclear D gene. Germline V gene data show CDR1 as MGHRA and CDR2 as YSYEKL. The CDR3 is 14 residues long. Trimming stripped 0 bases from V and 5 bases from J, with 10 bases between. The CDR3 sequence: CASSQEGKGTEAFF. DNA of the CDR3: TGCGCCAGCAGCCAAGAAGGCAAGGGAACTGAAGCTTTCTTT.

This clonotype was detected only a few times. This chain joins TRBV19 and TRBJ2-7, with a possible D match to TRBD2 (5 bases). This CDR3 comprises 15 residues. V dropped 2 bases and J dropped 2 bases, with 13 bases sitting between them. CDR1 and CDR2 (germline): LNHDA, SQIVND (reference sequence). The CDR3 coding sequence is TGTGCCAGTAGTATATTATCCAGCGGACCCTACGAGCAGTACTTC. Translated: CASSILSSGPYEQYF.

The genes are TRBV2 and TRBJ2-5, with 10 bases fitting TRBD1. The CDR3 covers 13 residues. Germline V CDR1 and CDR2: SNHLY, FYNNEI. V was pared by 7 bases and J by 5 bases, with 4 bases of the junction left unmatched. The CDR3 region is CASMGTGVETQYF. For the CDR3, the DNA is TGTGCCAGCATGGGGACAGGGGTGGAGACCCAGTACTTC.

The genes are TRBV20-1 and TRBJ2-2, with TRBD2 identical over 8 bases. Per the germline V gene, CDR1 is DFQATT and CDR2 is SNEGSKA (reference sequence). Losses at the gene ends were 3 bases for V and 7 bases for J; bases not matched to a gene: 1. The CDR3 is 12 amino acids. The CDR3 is CSARGTSGELFF. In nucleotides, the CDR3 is TGCAGTGCTAGGGGGACTAGCGGGGAGCTGTTTTTT.

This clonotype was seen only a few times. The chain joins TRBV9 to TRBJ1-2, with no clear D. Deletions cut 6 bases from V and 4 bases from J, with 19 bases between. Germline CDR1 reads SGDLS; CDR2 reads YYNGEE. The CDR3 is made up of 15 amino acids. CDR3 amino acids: CASTGRGGDVYGYTF. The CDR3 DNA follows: TGTGCCAGCACCGGCCGAGGTGGGGATGTCTATGGCTACACCTTC.

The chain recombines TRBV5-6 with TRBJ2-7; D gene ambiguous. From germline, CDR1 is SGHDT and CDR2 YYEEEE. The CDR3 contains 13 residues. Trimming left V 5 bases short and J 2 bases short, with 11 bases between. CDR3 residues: CASSYAETYEQYF. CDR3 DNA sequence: TGTGCCAGCAGTTACGCCGAAACCTACGAGCAGTACTTC.

The CDR3 DNA is TGTGCCAGCAGCTTAGGCAATCGCGCTTCCGAGAGCTACGAGCAGTACTTC. Translated: CASSLGNRASESYEQYF. The chain uses TRBV7-9 and TRBJ2-7; D not resolved. This CDR3 has 17 amino acids. Germline V CDR1 and CDR2: SEHNR, FQNEAQ (reference sequence). Trimming shortened V by 1 base and J by 3 bases, and 19 bases separated the two germline ends.

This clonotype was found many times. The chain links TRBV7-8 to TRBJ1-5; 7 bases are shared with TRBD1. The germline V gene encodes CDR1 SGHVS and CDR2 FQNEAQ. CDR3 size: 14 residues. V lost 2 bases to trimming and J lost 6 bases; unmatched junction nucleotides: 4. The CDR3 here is CASSLKGAGQPQHF. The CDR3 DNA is TGTGCCAGCAGCTTAAAGGGGGCCGGTCAGCCCCAGCATTTT. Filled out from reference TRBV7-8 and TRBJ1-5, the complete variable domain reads GAGVSQSPRYKVAKRGQDVALRCDPISGHVSLFWYQQALGQGPEFLTYFQNEAQLDKSGLPSDRFFAERPEGSVSTLKIQRTQQEDSAVYLCASSLKGAGQPQHFGDGTRLSIL.

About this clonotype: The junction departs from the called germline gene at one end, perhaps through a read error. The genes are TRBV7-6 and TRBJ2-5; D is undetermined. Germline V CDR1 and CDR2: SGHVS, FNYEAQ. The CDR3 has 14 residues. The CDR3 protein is CASSLNTRQETQYF. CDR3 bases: TGTGCTAGCAGTTTAAACACCCGTCAAGAGACCCAGTACTTC.

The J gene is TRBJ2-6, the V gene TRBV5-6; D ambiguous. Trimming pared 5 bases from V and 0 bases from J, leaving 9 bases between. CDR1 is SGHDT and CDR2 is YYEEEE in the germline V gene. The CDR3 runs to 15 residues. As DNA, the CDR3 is TGTGCCAGCAGACTGGACCCCTCTGGGGCCAACGTCCTGACTTTC. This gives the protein CASRLDPSGANVLTF.

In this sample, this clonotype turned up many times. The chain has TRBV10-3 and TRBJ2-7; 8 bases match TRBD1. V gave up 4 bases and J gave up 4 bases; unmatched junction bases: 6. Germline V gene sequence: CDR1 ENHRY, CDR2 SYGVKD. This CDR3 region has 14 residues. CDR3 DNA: TGTGCCATCAGTGGACAGGGGAGCCTTTACGAGCAGTACTTC. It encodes CAISGQGSLYEQYF.

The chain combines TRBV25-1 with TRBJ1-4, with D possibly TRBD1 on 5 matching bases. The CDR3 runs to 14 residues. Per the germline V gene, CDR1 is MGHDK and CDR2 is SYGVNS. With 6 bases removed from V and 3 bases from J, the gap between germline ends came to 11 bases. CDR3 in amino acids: CASRLTGSNEKLFF. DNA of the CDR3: TGTGCCAGCAGGCTTACAGGCTCTAATGAAAAACTGTTTTTT. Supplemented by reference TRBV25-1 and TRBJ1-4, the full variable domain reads EADIYQTPRYLVIGTGKKITLECSQTMGHDKMYWYQQDPGMELHLIHYSYGVNSTEKGDLSSESTVSRIRTEHFPLTLESARPSHTSQYLCASRLTGSNEKLFFGSGTQLSVL.

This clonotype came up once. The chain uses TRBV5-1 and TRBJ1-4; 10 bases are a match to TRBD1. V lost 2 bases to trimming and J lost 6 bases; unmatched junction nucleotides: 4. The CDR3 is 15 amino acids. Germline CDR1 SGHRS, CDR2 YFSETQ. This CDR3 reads CASSLRDRGDEKLFF. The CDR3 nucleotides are TGCGCCAGCAGCTTACGGGACAGGGGTGATGAAAAACTGTTTTTT.

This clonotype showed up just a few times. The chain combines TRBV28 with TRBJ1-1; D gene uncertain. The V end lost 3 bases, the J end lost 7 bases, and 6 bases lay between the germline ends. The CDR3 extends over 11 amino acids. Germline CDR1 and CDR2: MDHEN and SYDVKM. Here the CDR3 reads CASSFFGEAFF. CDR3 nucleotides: TGTGCCAGCAGTTTCTTTGGTGAAGCTTTCTTT.

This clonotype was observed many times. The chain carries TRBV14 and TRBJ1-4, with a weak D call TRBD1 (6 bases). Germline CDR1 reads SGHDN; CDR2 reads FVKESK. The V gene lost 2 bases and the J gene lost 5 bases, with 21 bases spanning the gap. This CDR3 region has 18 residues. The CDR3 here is CASSQLPQPGVKNEKLFF. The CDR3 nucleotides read TGTGCCAGCAGCCAACTACCACAACCAGGGGTTAAGAATGAAAAACTGTTTTTT.

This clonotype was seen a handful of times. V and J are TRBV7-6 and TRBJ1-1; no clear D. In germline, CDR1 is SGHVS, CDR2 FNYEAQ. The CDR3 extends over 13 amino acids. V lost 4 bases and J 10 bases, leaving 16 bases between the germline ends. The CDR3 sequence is CASSSDGALSAFF. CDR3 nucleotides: TGTGCCAGCAGCTCGGACGGCGCGCTGTCAGCTTTCTTT.

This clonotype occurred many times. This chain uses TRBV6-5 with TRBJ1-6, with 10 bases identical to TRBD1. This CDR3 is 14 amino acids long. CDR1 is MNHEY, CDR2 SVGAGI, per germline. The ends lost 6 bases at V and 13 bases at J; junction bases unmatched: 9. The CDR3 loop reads CASSHDRGPDPLHF. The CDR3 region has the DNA TGTGCCAGCAGCCACGACAGGGGGCCGGACCCCCTCCACTTT.

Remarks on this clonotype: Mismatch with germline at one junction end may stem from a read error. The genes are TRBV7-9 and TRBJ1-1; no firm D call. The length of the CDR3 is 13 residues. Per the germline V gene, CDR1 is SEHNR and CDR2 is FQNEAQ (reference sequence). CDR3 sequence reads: CASSPSPRTEAFF. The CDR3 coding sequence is TGTGCTAGCAGCCCTAGTCCCCGCACTGAAGCTTTCTTT. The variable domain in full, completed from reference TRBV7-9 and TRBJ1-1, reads DTGVSQNPRHKITKRGQNVTFRCDPISEHNRLYWYRQTLGQGPEFLTYFQNEAQLEKSRLLSDRFSAERPKGSFSTLEIQRTEQGDSAMYLCASSPSPRTEAFFGQGTRLTVV.

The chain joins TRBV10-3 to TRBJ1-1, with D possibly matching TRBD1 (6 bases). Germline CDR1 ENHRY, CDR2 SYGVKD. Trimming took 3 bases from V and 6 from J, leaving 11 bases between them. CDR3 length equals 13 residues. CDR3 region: CAISEVSGAEAFF. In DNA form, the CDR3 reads TGTGCCATCAGTGAAGTGTCAGGGGCTGAAGCTTTCTTT.

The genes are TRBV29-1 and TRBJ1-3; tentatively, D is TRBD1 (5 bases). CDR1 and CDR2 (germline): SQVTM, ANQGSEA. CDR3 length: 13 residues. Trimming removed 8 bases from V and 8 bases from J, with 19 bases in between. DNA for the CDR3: TGCAGCATATGGGACGGATATGGCTACACCATATATTTT. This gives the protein CSIWDGYGYTIYF.

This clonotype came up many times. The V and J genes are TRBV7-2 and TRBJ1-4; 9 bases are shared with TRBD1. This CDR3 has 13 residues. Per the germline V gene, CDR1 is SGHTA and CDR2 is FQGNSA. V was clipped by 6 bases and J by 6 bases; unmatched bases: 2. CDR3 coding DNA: TGTGCCAGCAGGCGGACAGGGGATGAAAAACTGTTTTTT. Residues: CASRRTGDEKLFF.

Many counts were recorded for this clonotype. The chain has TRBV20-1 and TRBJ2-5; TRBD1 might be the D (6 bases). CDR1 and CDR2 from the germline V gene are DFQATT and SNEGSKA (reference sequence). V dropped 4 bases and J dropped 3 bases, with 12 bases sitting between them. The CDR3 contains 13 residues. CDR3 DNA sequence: TGCAGTGCTAAGGCAGGACAGAAAGAGACCCAGTACTTC. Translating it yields CSAKAGQKETQYF.

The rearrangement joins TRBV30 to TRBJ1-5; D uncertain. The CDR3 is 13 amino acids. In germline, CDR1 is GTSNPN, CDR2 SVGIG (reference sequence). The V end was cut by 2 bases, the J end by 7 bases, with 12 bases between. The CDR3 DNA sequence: TGTGCCTGGAGTCAATGGGTTAGACAGCCCCAGCATTTT. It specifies CAWSQWVRQPQHF. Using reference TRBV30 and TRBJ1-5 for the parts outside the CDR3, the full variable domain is SQTIHQWPATLVQPVGSPLSLECTVEGTSNPNLYWYRQAAGRGLQLLFYSVGIGQISSEVPQNLSASRPQDRQFILSSKKLLLSDSGFYLCAWSQWVRQPQHFGDGTRLSIL.

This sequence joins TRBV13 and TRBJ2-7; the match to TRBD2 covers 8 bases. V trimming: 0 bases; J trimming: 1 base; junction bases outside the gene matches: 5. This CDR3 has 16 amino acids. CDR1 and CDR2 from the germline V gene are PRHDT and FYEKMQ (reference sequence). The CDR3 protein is CASSLGRVAGSYEQYF. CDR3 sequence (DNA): TGTGCCAGCAGCTTAGGGAGAGTAGCGGGATCCTACGAGCAGTACTTC.

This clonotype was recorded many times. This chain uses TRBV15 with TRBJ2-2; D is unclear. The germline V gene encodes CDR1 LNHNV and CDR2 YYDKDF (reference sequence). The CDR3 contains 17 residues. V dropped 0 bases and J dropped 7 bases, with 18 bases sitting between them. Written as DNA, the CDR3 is TGTGCCACCAGCAGAGATAGTTCGGGCACCCTCGGCGGGGAGCTGTTTTTT. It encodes CATSRDSSGTLGGELFF.

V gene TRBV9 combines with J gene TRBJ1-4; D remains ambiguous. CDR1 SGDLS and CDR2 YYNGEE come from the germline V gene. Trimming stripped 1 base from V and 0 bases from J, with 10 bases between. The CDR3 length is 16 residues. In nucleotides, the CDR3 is TGTGCCAGCAGCGTAAGCCCTCGGGCAACTAATGAAAAACTGTTTTTT. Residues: CASSVSPRATNEKLFF. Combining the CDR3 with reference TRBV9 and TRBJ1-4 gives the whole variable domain DSGVTQTPKHLITATGQRVTLRCSPRSGDLSVYWYQQSLDQGLQFLIQYYNGEERAKGNILERFSAQQFPDLHSELNLSSLELGDSALYFCASSVSPRATNEKLFFGSGTQLSVL.

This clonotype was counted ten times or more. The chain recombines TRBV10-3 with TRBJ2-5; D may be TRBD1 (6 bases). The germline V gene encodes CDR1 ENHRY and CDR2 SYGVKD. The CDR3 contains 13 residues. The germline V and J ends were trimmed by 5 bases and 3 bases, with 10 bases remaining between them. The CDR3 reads CAISRTEEETQYF. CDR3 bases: TGTGCCATCAGTCGGACAGAAGAAGAGACCCAGTACTTC.

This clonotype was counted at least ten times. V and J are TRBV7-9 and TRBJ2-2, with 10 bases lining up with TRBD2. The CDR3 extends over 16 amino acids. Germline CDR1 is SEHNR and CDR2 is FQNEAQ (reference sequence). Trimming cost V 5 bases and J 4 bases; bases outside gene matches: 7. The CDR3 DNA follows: TGTGCCAGCAGCCCCACTAGCGGGAAAGGCACCGGGGAGCTGTTTTTT. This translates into CASSPTSGKGTGELFF.

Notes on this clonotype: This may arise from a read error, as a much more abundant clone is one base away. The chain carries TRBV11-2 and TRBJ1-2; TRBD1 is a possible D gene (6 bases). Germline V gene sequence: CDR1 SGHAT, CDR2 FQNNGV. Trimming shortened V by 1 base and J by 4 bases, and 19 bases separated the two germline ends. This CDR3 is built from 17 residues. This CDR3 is CASSLVSIGRGFYGYTF. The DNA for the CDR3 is TGTGCCAGCAGCTTAGTCTCCATAGGCAGGGGCTTCTATGGCTACACCTTC.

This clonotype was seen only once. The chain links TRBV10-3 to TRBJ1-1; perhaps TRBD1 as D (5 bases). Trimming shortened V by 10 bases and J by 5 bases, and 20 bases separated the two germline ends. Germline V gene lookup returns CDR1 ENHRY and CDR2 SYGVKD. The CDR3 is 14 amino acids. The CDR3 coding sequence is TGTGCCAGCACTGAAAGGGGACCGCGAACTGAAGCTTTCTTT. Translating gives CASTERGPRTEAFF.

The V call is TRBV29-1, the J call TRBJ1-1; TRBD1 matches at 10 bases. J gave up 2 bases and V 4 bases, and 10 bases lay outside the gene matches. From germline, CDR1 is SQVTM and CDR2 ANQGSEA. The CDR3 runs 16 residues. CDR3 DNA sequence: TGCAGCGTTGGGATAGGGACAGGGGCCGGCAACACTGAAGCTTTCTTT. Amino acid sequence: CSVGIGTGAGNTEAFF.